The sequence of this T cell receptor beta chain was determined in a study of blood T cell repertoires in COVID-19. Study-level information: Samples came from the United States, Italy and Spain, spanning acute and convalescent COVID-19.

V was shortened by 2 bases and J by 10 bases, with 17 bases between the two germline ends. Germline CDR1 MDHEN, CDR2 SYDVKM. This CDR3 has 14 amino acids. Using immunoSEQ multiplex PCR, the repertoire was profiled, and TCRdb retains in-frame clones only, with some absent. The sample contains over 150,000 clones, 76% of which appear only once. The V gene is TRBV28, the J gene TRBJ1-2; possibly TRBD1 for D (6 bases). The source is a woman older than 75 with acute or convalescent COVID-19. Material for sequencing was peripheral blood. The CDR3 reads CASSLPTDRSDYTF. The CDR3 DNA is TGTGCCAGCAGTTTACCGACCGACAGGAGTGACTACACCTTC.